This is a list of T cell receptor beta chains from one sample in a study of radiotherapy plus CTLA-4 blockade in lung cancer. Some clones are missing from TCRdb's copy, which holds only in-frame ones; the method was immunoSEQ multiplex PCR. The sample includes about 49,000 clones, around 84% of them seen just once. The source material was peripheral blood, sampled from a patient treated with radiotherapy plus ipilimumab. Receptor source: a human donor with non-small cell lung cancer whose response to radiotherapy plus ipilimumab could not be evaluated. The conserved cysteine and the conserved F or W are not part of the CDR3 here. Not all rows give a size; the values are once, few, many and, for expanded clones, a class.

size	V	J	CDR3
NA	TRBV27	TRBJ1-2	ASSQAGTGYGYT
once	TRBV4-3	TRBJ2-1	ASSQVWGTSSGSYNEQF
NA	TRBV7-2	TRBJ2-7	ASSSYLVNEQY
NA	TRBV30	TRBJ1-1	AWSPTRDPGGEAF
NA	TRBV30	TRBJ2-7	AWSVLAYEQY
few	TRBV27	TRBJ2-1	ASSLAGSSYNEQF
NA	TRBV7-9	TRBJ2-7	ASSSQGKVYEQY
NA	TRBV7-3	TRBJ2-1	ASSLGGGGYNEQF
NA	TRBV2	TRBJ1-4	ASSGGQAEYEKLF
NA	TRBV5-1	NA	ASSLGEGGTYEQY
NA	TRBV28	TRBJ1-2	ASSVNRDSRTYGYT
NA	TRBV29-1	TRBJ2-3	SVSDTQY
NA	TRBV5-4	TRBJ2-1	ASSTDRSNEQF
NA	TRBV27	TRBJ2-7	ASLTSRDPYEQY
few	TRBV5-1	TRBJ2-1	ASSWTGGSYNEQF
NA	TRBV28	TRBJ2-7	ASSAGTRILPSYEQY
NA	TRBV6-6	TRBJ1-1	ASTQGMEAF
NA	TRBV7-2	TRBJ2-7	ASSLSQGNYEQY
NA	TRBV5-1	TRBJ1-2	ASSLPDSGYT
NA	TRBV11-3	TRBJ2-1	ASSYGRGGQGRVPNNEQF
NA	TRBV6-5	TRBJ2-1	ASSYGGTTYNEQF
NA	TRBV28	TRBJ2-2	ASSLTGASNTGELF
NA	TRBV5-5	TRBJ2-7	ASSLNLGTSGIEQY
NA	TRBV6-5	TRBJ1-2	ASSLRPGQGVYGYT
NA	TRBV7-9	TRBJ2-7	ASSPTGSYEQY
few	TRBV28	TRBJ1-1	ASTAQPGGEAF
NA	TRBV19	TRBJ2-1	ASSKGAAYNEQF
NA	TRBV5-1	TRBJ2-3	ASSVDRGGGTDTQY
NA	TRBV19	TRBJ1-4	ASPRQGAEKLF
NA	TRBV21-1	TRBJ2-1	ASSKVTGRDSPSRLHNEQF
few	TRBV30	TRBJ1-5	AWTRDNQPQH
NA	TRBV7-9	TRBJ2-3	ASSPRDSRTDTQY
once	TRBV30	TRBJ1-4	AWSVGNRNNEKLF
NA	TRBV4-3	TRBJ2-7	ASSQEGRGEDEQY
NA	TRBV21-1	TRBJ1-2	ASSKVGKRKGYT
NA	TRBV18	TRBJ1-2	ASSPSTGSDYGYT
NA	TRBV6-5	TRBJ1-6	ASRNREGNSPLH